The 16 T cell receptor beta chains below all came from one sample that was sequenced in a study of identical twins. A single record per CDR3 protein comes from TCRdb applying MiXCR to the 5' RACE reads. The table has about 160,000 distinct CDR3 sequences, around 3.4% seen once. Source material: memory T cells sorted from blood. The receptors here all came from a man between 18 and 35 years old in good health.

The sample holds many counts of this clonotype. The J gene is TRBJ1-3, the V gene TRBV12-3 or TRBV12-4; D ambiguous. This CDR3 region has 15 residues. V gave up 5 bases and J gave up 4 bases, with 15 bases separating them. The CDR3 spells CASSLEWGDGNTIYF. DNA for the CDR3: TGTGCCAGCAGTCTAGAGTGGGGAGACGGAAACACCATATATTTT.

In this sample, this clonotype turned up many times. The gene calls are TRBV5-1 and TRBJ2-7; 7 positions agree with TRBD1. The CDR3 is 14 amino acids. Germline CDR1 and CDR2: SGHRS and YFSETQ. Losses at the gene ends were 4 bases for V and 0 bases for J; bases not matched to a gene: 4. The CDR3 sequence is CASSDGTVSYEQYF. The CDR3 DNA follows: TGCGCCAGCAGCGACGGGACAGTCTCCTACGAGCAGTACTTC.

Ten or more counts support this clonotype. The genes are TRBV5-1 and TRBJ2-3, with D possibly matching TRBD2 (6 bases). Germline-derived CDR1 and CDR2 are SGHRS and YFSETQ. The V end was cut by 5 bases, the J end by 2 bases, with 12 bases between. The length of the CDR3 is 14 residues. The CDR3 is CASSPGEVTDTQYF. The CDR3 DNA reads as TGCGCCAGCAGTCCGGGGGAAGTCACAGATACGCAGTATTTT.

This clonotype has a single count. V gene TRBV19 combines with J gene TRBJ2-2, with D uncertain. The CDR3 length is 13 residues. Germline V gene sequence: CDR1 LNHDA, CDR2 SQIVND (reference sequence). V lost 1 base and J lost 6, with 6 bases in between. The CDR3 DNA reads as TGTGCCAGTAGTATAGGGGTTTCCGGGGAGCTGTTTTTT. The encoded protein is CASSIGVSGELFF.

The table lists this clonotype with many counts. The V and J genes are TRBV11-2 and TRBJ2-7, with D tentatively TRBD1 or TRBD2 (6 bases each). Germline-derived CDR1 and CDR2 are SGHAT and FQNNGV. The CDR3 is 20 residues long. V was pared by 1 base and J by 0 bases, with 25 bases between. DNA of the CDR3: TGTGCCAGCAGCTTAGTCGGAGGGGGTTCCGACAGTACCTTCTCCTACGAGCAGTACTTC. Amino acids: CASSLVGGGSDSTFSYEQYF.

This clonotype was seen many times. The CDR3 loop is CASSRASGSLNEQFF. In DNA, the CDR3 is TGTGCCAGCAGCCGAGCTAGCGGGAGCTTAAATGAGCAGTTCTTC. The chain is built from TRBV3-1 and TRBJ2-1, with 10 bases lining up with TRBD2. With 4 bases clipped from V and 7 bases from J, the junction kept 7 bases outside the gene matches. CDR3 length equals 15 residues. The V gene's germline CDR1 is LGHDT and CDR2 YNNKEL (reference sequence).

This clonotype was seen repeatedly, ten times or more. V gene TRBV6-1 combines with J gene TRBJ1-4; no firm D call. The germline CDR1 and CDR2 sequences are MNHNS and SASEGT. This CDR3 has 13 residues. The V and J ends lost 8 bases and 8 bases respectively, with 15 bases between them. The CDR3 loop reads CASRVGFREKLFF. The CDR3 bases are TGTGCCAGCCGTGTTGGGTTCCGGGAAAAACTGTTTTTT.

Many counts were recorded for this clonotype. The J gene is TRBJ1-1, the V gene TRBV5-1; no reliable D call. V was clipped by 0 bases and J by 3 bases, with 3 bases between them. CDR1 and CDR2 (germline): SGHRS, YFSETQ. The CDR3 loop spans 12 amino acids. The CDR3, as DNA: TGCGCCAGCAGCTTGGCGGACACTGAAGCTTTCTTT. Residues: CASSLADTEAFF.

This clonotype was detected many times. For the CDR3, the DNA is TGTGCCAGCAGCCGGGGACAGTACAATGAGCAGTTCTTC. Its translation is CASSRGQYNEQFF. This chain uses TRBV5-6 with TRBJ2-1, with TRBD1 matching 7 bases. V dropped 4 bases and J dropped 4; count of bases not matched to a gene: 2. Germline V gene lookup returns CDR1 SGHDT and CDR2 YYEEEE. This CDR3 is 13 amino acids long.

This clonotype was seen ten or more times. This rearrangement joins TRBV12-3 or TRBV12-4 to TRBJ1-3; no clear D gene. The CDR3 has 14 amino acids. The V end lost 6 bases, the J end lost 2 bases, and 11 bases lay between the germline ends. CDR3 sequence reads: CASSRTGTGNTIYF. For the CDR3, the DNA is TGTGCCAGCAGCCGTACCGGGACTGGAAACACCATATATTTT.

Ten or more counts support this clonotype. It may be a read error: a sequence one base away is much more abundant. V usage is TRBV6-1 and J usage is TRBJ2-5; D is unclear. The CDR3 runs 11 residues. Germline CDR1 reads MNHNS; CDR2 reads SASEGT. Trimming pared 7 bases from V and 5 bases from J, leaving 8 bases between. CDR3 bases: TGTGCCAGCAACTTAGGGGAGACCCAGTACTTC. Amino acids: CASNLGETQYF.

This clonotype showed up many times. This chain joins TRBV12-3 or TRBV12-4 and TRBJ1-1; possible D gene TRBD1, 5 bases. The CDR3 covers 11 residues. Trimming shortened V by 3 bases and J by 9 bases, and 8 bases separated the two germline ends. The CDR3 spells CASSLAGKAFF. DNA for the CDR3: TGTGCCAGCAGTTTGGCAGGGAAAGCTTTCTTT.

By sample fraction, this clonotype is medium-sized. V gene TRBV3-1 combines with J gene TRBJ2-5, with D possibly TRBD1 on 5 matching bases. Germline V gene sequence: CDR1 LGHDT, CDR2 YNNKEL (reference sequence). V gave up 2 bases and J gave up 1 base, with 8 bases separating them. The CDR3 sequence is 14 residues long. The CDR3 sequence: CASSQQGFQETQYF. DNA for the CDR3: TGTGCCAGCAGCCAACAGGGCTTCCAAGAGACCCAGTACTTC.

At least ten counts were recorded for this clonotype. The chain couples TRBV6-1 to TRBJ1-2, with 9 bases matching TRBD1. This CDR3 spans 13 amino acids. Trimming cost V 6 bases and J 2 bases; bases outside gene matches: 1. CDR1 is MNHNS, CDR2 SASEGT, per germline. The CDR3 DNA is TGTGCCAGCAGGACAGGGGGGAACTATGGCTACACCTTC. Translation gives CASRTGGNYGYTF.

This clonotype was seen many times. The rearrangement uses TRBV20-1 and TRBJ2-7; D might be TRBD1 or TRBD2, each matching 5 bases. The germline gives CDR1 DFQATT, CDR2 SNEGSKA (reference sequence). The CDR3 is made up of 14 amino acids. DNA for the CDR3: TGCAGGGCCCAGGGAGACCTTAGCTCCTACGAGCAGTACTTC. Protein: CRAQGDLSSYEQYF.

There are many counts of this clonotype. The CDR3 here is CASSLGQGAYEQYF. Here the CDR3 DNA reads TGTGCCAGCAGCCTCGGACAGGGGGCATACGAGCAGTACTTC. The rearrangement links TRBV3-1 to TRBJ2-7; 11 positions agree with TRBD1. Germline-derived CDR1 and CDR2 are LGHDT and YNNKEL (reference sequence). V gave up 4 bases and J gave up 4 bases; unmatched junction bases: 3. The CDR3 covers 14 residues.